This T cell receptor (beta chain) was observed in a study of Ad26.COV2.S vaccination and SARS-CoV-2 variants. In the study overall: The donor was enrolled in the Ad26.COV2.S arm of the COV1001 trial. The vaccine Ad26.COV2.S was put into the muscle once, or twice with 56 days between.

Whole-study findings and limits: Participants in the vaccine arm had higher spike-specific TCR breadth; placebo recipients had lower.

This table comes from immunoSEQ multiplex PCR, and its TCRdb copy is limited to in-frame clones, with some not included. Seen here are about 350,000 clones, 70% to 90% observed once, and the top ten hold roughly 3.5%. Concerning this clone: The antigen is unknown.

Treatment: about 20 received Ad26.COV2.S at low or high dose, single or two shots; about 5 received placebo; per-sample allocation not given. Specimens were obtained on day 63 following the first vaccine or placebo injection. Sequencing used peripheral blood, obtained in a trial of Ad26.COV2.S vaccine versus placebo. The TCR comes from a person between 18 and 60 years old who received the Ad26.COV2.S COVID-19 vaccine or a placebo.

DNA for the CDR3: TGTGCCAGCAGGGCGTCAGGGGGCGGCAATCAGCCCCAGCATTTT. Translated: CASRASGGGNQPQHF. This chain links TRBV2 with TRBJ1-5; TRBD1 matches 8 bases. Germline assignment: CDR1 SNHLY and CDR2 FYNNEI. Trimming took 6 bases from V and 2 from J; bases not matched to a gene: 6. The CDR3 spans 15 residues.